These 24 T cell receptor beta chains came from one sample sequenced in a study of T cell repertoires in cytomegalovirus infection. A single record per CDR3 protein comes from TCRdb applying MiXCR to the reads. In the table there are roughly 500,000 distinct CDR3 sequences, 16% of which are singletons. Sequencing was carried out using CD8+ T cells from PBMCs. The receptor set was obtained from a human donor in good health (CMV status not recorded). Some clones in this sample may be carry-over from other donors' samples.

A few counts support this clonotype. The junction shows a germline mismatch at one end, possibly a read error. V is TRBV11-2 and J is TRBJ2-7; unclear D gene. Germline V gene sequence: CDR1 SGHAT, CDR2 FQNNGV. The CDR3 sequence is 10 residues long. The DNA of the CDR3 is TGTGTCAGCAGCTTAAACGAGCAGTACTTC. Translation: CVSSLNEQYF.

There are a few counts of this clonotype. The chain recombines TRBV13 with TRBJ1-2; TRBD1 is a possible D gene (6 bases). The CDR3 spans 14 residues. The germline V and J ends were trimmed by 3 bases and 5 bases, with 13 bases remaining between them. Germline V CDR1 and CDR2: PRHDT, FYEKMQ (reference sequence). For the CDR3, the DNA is TGTGCCAGCAGCTTCCCCGGGACAAAATATGGCTACACCTTC. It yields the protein CASSFPGTKYGYTF.

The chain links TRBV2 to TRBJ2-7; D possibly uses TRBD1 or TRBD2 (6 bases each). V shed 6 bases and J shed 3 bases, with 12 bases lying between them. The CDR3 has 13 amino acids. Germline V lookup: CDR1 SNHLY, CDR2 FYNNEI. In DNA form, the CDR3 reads TGTGCCAGCAGAAGGGGGGAAGGCTACGAGCAGTACTTC. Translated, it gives CASRRGEGYEQYF.

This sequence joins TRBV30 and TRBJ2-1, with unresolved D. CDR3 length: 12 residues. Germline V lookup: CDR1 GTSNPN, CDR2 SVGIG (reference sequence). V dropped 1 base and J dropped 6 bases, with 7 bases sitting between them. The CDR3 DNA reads TGTGCCTGGAGTGACATCACCAATGAGCAGTTCTTC. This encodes CAWSDITNEQFF.

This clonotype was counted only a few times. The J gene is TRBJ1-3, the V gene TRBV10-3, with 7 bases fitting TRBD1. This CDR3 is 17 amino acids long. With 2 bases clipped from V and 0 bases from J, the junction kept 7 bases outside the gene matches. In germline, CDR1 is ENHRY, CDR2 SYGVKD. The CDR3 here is CAISEGSGGYSGNTIYF. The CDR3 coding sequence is TGTGCCATCAGTGAGGGGTCAGGGGGATACTCTGGAAACACCATATATTTT.

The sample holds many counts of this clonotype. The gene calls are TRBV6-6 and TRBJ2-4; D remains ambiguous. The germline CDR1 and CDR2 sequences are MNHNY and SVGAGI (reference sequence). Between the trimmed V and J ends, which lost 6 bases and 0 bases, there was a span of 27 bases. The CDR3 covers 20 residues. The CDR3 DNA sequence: TGTGCCAGCAGACCCGACGGAGATACCAATAAACCACTAGCCAAAAACATTCAGTACTTC. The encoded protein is CASRPDGDTNKPLAKNIQYF.

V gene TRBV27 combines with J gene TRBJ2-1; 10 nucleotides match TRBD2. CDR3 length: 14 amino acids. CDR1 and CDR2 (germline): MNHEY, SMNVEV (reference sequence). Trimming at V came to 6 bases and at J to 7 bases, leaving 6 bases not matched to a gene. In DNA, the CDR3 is TGTGCCAGCAGGCTAGCGGGAGTGGGTAATGAGCAGTTCTTC. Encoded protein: CASRLAGVGNEQFF.

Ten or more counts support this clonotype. The chain's CDR3 is CASSLFSGRALGGELFF. The CDR3 nucleotides are TGTGCCAGCAGTTTATTTAGCGGGAGGGCCCTCGGCGGGGAGCTGTTTTTT. The chain is built from TRBV27 and TRBJ2-2, with TRBD2 matching 11 bases. The trim removed 1 base at V and 7 bases at J, leaving 8 bases unmatched. Germline CDR1 MNHEY, CDR2 SMNVEV (reference sequence). The CDR3 has 17 residues.

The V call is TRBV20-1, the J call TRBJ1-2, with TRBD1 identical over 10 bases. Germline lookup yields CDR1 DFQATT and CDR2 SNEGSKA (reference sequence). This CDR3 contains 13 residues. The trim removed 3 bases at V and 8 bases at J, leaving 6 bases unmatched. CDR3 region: CSARDRGDLGYTF. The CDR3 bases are TGCAGTGCTAGGGACAGGGGGGATCTGGGCTACACCTTC.

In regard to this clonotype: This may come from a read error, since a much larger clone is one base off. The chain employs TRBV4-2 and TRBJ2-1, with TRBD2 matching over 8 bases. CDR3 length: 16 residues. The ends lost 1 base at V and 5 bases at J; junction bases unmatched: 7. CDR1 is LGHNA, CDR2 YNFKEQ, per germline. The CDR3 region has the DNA TGTGCCAGCAGCCAAGTTGGAGCGGGAGAGGACAATGAGCAGTTCTTC. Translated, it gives CASSQVGAGEDNEQFF.

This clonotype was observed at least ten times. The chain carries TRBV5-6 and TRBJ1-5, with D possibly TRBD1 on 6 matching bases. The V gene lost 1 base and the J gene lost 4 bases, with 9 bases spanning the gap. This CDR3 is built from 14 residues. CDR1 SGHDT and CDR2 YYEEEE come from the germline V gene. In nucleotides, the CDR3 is TGTGCCAGCAGCTTGCAACAGGGTAATCAGCCCCAGCATTTT. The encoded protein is CASSLQQGNQPQHF.

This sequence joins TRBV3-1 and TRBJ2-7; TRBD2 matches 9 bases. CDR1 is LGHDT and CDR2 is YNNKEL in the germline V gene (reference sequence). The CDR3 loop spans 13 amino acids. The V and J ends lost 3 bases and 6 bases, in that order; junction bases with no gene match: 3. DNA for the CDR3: TGTGCCAGCAGCCAGGCGGGAGGGTCCGAGCAGTACTTC. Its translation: CASSQAGGSEQYF.

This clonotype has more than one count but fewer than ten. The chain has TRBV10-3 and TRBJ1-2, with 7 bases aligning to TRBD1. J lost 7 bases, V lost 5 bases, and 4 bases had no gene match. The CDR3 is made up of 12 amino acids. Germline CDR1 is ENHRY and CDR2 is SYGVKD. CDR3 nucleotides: TGTGCCATCAGTACAGGGGTGTCTGGCTACACCTTC. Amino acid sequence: CAISTGVSGYTF.

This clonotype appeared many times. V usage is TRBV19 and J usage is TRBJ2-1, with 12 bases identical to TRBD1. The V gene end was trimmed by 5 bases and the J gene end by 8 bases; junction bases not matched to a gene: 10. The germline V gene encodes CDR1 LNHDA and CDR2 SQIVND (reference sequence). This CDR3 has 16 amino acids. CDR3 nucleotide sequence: TGTGCCAGTAGTGCCCCGGGACAGGGGGCGCGAGATGAGCAGTTCTTC. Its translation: CASSAPGQGARDEQFF. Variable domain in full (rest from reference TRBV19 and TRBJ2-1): DGGITQSPKYLFRKEGQNVTLSCEQNLNHDAMYWYRQDPGQGLRLIYYSQIVNDFQKGDIAEGYSVSREKKESFPLTVTSAQKNPTAFYLCASSAPGQGARDEQFFGPGTRLTVL.

CDR3 residues: CASSLELAGATDTQYF. CDR3 sequence (DNA): TGCGCCAGCAGCTTGGAACTAGCGGGAGCCACAGATACGCAGTATTTT. The chain carries TRBV5-1 and TRBJ2-3; 11 bases are a match to TRBD2. V was pared by 0 bases and J by 2 bases, with 2 bases of the junction left unmatched. The CDR3 sequence is 16 residues long. Germline V lookup: CDR1 SGHRS, CDR2 YFSETQ.

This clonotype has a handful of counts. The CDR3 DNA follows: TGTGCCAGCAGCTCCCCCAACCGCTCTGGAAACACCATATATTTT. Its protein product is CASSSPNRSGNTIYF. The chain is built from TRBV7-9 and TRBJ1-3; D call uncertain. The CDR3 spans 15 residues. CDR1 is SEHNR, CDR2 FQNEAQ, per germline (reference sequence). Trimming stripped 4 bases from V and 0 bases from J, with 10 bases between.

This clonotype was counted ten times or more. The CDR3 protein is CASSYREFNQPQHF. The DNA for the CDR3 is TGTGCCAGCAGCTACAGGGAATTCAATCAGCCCCAGCATTTT. The chain couples TRBV6-1 to TRBJ1-5; D is possibly TRBD1 (6 bases). The CDR3 runs to 14 residues. Germline V CDR1 and CDR2: MNHNS, SASEGT. V was cut by 6 bases and J by 3 bases, with 12 bases left in between.

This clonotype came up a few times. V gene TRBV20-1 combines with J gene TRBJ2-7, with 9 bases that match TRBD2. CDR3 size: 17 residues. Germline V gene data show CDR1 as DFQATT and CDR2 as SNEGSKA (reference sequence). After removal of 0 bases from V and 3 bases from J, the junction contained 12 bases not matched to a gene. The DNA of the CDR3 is TGCAGTGCTAGAGAAGGGGCCTTAGCGGGGGTCCACTACGAGCAGTACTTC. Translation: CSAREGALAGVHYEQYF.

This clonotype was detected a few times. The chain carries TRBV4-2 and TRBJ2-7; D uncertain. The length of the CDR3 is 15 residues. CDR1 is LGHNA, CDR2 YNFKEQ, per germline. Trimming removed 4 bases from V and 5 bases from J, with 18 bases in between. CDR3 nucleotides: TGTGCCAGCAGCCCAACCATCCCTCAGGATAACGAGCAGTACTTC. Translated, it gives CASSPTIPQDNEQYF.

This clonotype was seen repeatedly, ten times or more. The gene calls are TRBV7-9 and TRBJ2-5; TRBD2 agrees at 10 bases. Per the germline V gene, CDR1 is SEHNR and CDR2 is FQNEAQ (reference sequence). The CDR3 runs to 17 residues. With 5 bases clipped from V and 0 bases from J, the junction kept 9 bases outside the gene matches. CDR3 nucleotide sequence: TGTGCCAGCAGCACACCCTCTAGCGGGGGTTACCAAGAGACCCAGTACTTC. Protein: CASSTPSSGGYQETQYF. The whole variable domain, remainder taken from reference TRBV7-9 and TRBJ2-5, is DTGVSQNPRHKITKRGQNVTFRCDPISEHNRLYWYRQTLGQGPEFLTYFQNEAQLEKSRLLSDRFSAERPKGSFSTLEIQRTEQGDSAMYLCASSTPSSGGYQETQYFGPGTRLLVL.

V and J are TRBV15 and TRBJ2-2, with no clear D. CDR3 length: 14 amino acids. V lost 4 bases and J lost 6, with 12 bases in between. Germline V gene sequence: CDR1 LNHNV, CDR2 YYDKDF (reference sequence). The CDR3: CATSNPSGPGELFF. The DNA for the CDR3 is TGTGCCACCAGCAACCCCAGTGGCCCCGGGGAGCTGTTTTTT.

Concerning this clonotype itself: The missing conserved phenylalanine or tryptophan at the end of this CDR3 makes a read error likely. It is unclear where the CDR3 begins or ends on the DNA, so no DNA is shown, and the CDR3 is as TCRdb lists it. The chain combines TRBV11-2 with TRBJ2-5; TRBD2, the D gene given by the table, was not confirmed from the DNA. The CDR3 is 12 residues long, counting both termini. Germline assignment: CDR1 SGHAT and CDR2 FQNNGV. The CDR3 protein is CASSTSGGPFVY.

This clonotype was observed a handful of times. The CDR3 bases are TGTGCCAGCAGCAGACAGGGAAAAGCCAGTGAGCAGTTCTTC. It specifies CASSRQGKASEQFF. The V gene is TRBV14, the J gene TRBJ2-1, with 7 bases fitting TRBD1. V dropped 5 bases and J dropped 9; count of bases not matched to a gene: 10. This CDR3 contains 14 residues. Germline V CDR1 and CDR2: SGHDN, FVKESK.

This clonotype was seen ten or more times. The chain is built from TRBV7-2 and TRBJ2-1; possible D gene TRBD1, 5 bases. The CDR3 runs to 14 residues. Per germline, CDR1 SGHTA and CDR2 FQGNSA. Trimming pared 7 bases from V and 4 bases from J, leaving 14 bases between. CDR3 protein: CASTQGNRYNEQFF. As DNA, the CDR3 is TGTGCCAGCACCCAGGGAAACAGGTACAATGAGCAGTTCTTC.